A selection of T cell receptor beta chains follows, all from one sample in a study of cytomegalovirus exposure and HLA in healthy donors. Sequencing was performed with immunoSEQ multiplex PCR; in TCRdb, only in-frame clones are kept and a portion is missing. The top ten clones hold roughly 0.6% of a sample with 200,000 to 250,000 clones, 76% of them seen once. Sequenced material: PBMCs. All receptors derive from a man aged 18 to 29 in good health and CMV-seronegative. Each CDR3 is given with its conserved first and last residue. Each record gives: J gene, V gene, clone size, D gene, CDR3 protein, CDR3 DNA. The D gene is left open where the match is weak. Size tells how often a clone was seen (once, few, many) or the class of an expanded clone, and some rows leave it out.

TRBJ1-5	TRBV28	few	TRBD1	CASKQGGGNQPQHF	TGTGCCAGCAAACAGGGGGGCGGCAATCAGCCCCAGCATTTT
TRBJ2-1	TRBV29-1	.	TRBD1	CSVLPRQGVYNEQFF	TGCAGCGTGCTCCCTCGACAGGGAGTCTACAATGAGCAGTTCTTC
TRBJ1-2	TRBV27	.	TRBD1	CASSSGTGSVGYYGYTF	TGTGCCAGCAGTTCCGGGACAGGGTCTGTCGGCTACTATGGCTACACCTTC
TRBJ1-1	TRBV27	few	TRBD1	CASIQQGAYTEAFF	TGTGCCAGCATCCAACAGGGGGCCTACACTGAAGCTTTCTTT
TRBJ2-1	TRBV25-1	.	.	CASSSATGEGYNEQFF	TGTGCCAGCTCAAGCGCGACGGGGGAAGGCTACAATGAGCAGTTCTTC
TRBJ2-7	TRBV19	.	.	CASSIMGAGPYEQYF	TGTGCCAGTAGTATAATGGGGGCCGGGCCCTACGAGCAGTACTTC
TRBJ2-1	TRBV30	few	TRBD2	CAWRNSGRANEQFF	TGTGCCTGGAGAAACAGCGGGAGGGCCAATGAGCAGTTCTTC
TRBJ2-1	TRBV28	once	TRBD1	CASSFLTGGAWNEQFF	TGTGCCAGCAGTTTCTTGACAGGGGGCGCTTGGAATGAGCAGTTCTTC
TRBJ1-4	TRBV5-5	few	.	CASSSGQLNEKLFF	TGTGCCAGCAGCTCTGGACAGCTGAATGAAAAACTGTTTTTT
TRBJ1-1	TRBV5-1	.	.	CASSLDGGENTEAFF	TGCGCCAGCAGCTTGGACGGGGGGGAGAACACTGAAGCTTTCTTT
TRBJ2-2	TRBV29-1	.	.	CSVGGREKGGELFF	TGCAGCGTCGGGGGGCGGGAGAAGGGCGGGGAGCTGTTTTTT
TRBJ1-2	TRBV5-1	.	.	CASSFEAVSGYTF	TGCGCCAGCAGCTTTGAAGCGGTGAGTGGCTACACCTTC
TRBJ2-7	TRBV29-1	.	TRBD1	CSVGTGQGGDEQYF	TGCAGCGTCGGAACGGGACAGGGAGGTGACGAGCAGTACTTC
TRBJ2-2	TRBV29-1	.	.	CSVFPVTSANTGELFF	TGCAGCGTTTTCCCGGTGACTAGTGCGAACACCGGGGAGCTGTTTTTT
TRBJ1-1	TRBV6-5	.	.	CASSYSSSPPTEAFF	TGTGCCAGCAGTTACTCGTCGTCCCCCCCGACTGAAGCTTTCTTT
TRBJ2-3	TRBV9	few	.	CASSVVVGPTDTQYF	TGTGCCAGCAGCGTAGTAGTGGGCCCAACAGATACGCAGTATTTT
TRBJ2-6	TRBV7-2	.	.	CASSLLATSGANVLTF	TGTGCCAGCAGCTTATTGGCCACCTCTGGGGCCAACGTCCTGACTTTC
TRBJ1-1	TRBV5-1	.	TRBD1	CASSAGQGGSEAFF	TGCGCCAGCAGCGCCGGACAGGGCGGGAGTGAAGCTTTCTTT
TRBJ2-7	TRBV30	.	TRBD2	CAWNTPHGASGSYEQYF	TGTGCCTGGAATACGCCGCACGGGGCTAGCGGCTCCTACGAGCAGTACTTC
TRBJ1-5	TRBV28	.	TRBD1	CASSLWGTGGLPNQPQHF	TGTGCCAGCAGTTTATGGGGGACAGGGGGCCTCCCCAATCAGCCCCAGCATTTT
TRBJ2-2	TRBV5-1	.	.	CASSLDPRGTSYTGELFF	TGCGCCAGCAGCTTGGACCCCAGGGGCACGTCATACACCGGGGAGCTGTTTTTT
TRBJ1-5	TRBV6-4	.	.	CASRVQDQGPVDNQPQHF	TGTGCCAGCAGGGTTCAAGACCAGGGGCCCGTGGACAATCAGCCCCAGCATTTT
TRBJ1-1	TRBV27	.	TRBD1	CASRRGTGIMNTEAFF	TGTGCCAGCAGACGGGGGACAGGGATTATGAACACTGAAGCTTTCTTT
TRBJ2-3	TRBV28	.	TRBD1	CASSPRTGRTDTQYF	TGTGCCAGCAGTCCAAGGACAGGGAGGACAGATACGCAGTATTTT
TRBJ1-4	TRBV10-1	.	.	CASSENRHSTNEKLFF	TGCGCCAGCAGTGAAAACAGACACTCAACTAATGAAAAACTGTTTTTT
TRBJ1-1	TRBV7-9	.	.	CASSFGGLVTEAFF	TGTGCCAGCAGCTTCGGGGGTTTGGTGACTGAAGCTTTCTTT
TRBJ2-7	TRBV6-1	few	TRBD2	CASSEFASGTSYEQYF	TGTGCCAGCAGTGAATTTGCTAGCGGGACCAGCTACGAGCAGTACTTC
TRBJ2-5	TRBV9	.	TRBD1	CASSVGGEWPQGEQYF	TGTGCCAGCAGCGTAGGGGGTGAATGGCCTCAGGGGGAGCAGTACTTC
TRBJ2-3	TRBV28	.	.	CASLWRDGGTQYF	TGTGCCAGCCTTTGGCGGGACGGGGGTACGCAGTATTTT
TRBJ2-7	TRBV7-2	.	TRBD1	CASSTPGQTYEQYF	TGTGCCAGCAGCACCCCGGGACAGACCTACGAGCAGTACTTC
TRBJ2-7	TRBV27	.	.	CASSSSGGRIYEQYF	TGTGCCAGCAGTTCCTCAGGGGGGAGAATCTACGAGCAGTACTTC
TRBJ1-1	TRBV7-8	once	TRBD1	CASRQSTGVNTEAFF	TGTGCCAGCAGACAATCAACAGGGGTGAACACTGAAGCTTTCTTT
TRBJ2-3	TRBV2	.	TRBD2	CASSPTSGRLDTQYF	TGTGCCAGCAGTCCCACTAGCGGGAGGCTAGATACGCAGTATTTT
TRBJ2-1	TRBV10-3	.	TRBD1	CAIRPGTDRYNEQFF	TGTGCCATCAGACCTGGGACAGATCGTTACAATGAGCAGTTCTTC
TRBJ2-7	TRBV18	.	TRBD1	CASSPAGTGLSEQYF	TGTGCCAGCTCCCCGGCCGGGACAGGCCTTTCCGAGCAGTACTTC
TRBJ1-1	TRBV29-1	once	.	CSVAAGTMNTEAFF	TGCAGCGTAGCTGCCGGGACAATGAACACTGAAGCTTTCTTT
TRBJ2-1	TRBV5-1	.	.	CASSLHQGLYNEQFF	TGCGCCAGCAGCTTGCACCAGGGGCTATACAATGAGCAGTTCTTC
TRBJ1-4	TRBV7-8	few	.	CATNEIEGTRGEKLFF	TGTGCCACCAACGAGATCGAAGGGACACGGGGAGAAAAACTGTTTTTT
TRBJ2-3	TRBV10-3	.	TRBD2	CAIGLRGLNSTDTQYF	TGTGCCATCGGCTTACGGGGACTAAATAGCACAGATACGCAGTATTTT
TRBJ2-1	TRBV11-2	.	TRBD2	CASSRTGGTYNEQFF	TGTGCCAGCAGCCGCACGGGGGGGACCTACAATGAGCAGTTCTTC
TRBJ1-4	TRBV5-6	.	.	CASSFGATNEKLFF	TGTGCCAGCAGCTTCGGGGCAACTAATGAAAAACTGTTTTTT
TRBJ2-1	TRBV27	.	TRBD1	CASRRQGIYEQFF	TGTGCCAGCAGGAGACAGGGAATCTATGAGCAGTTCTTC
TRBJ2-5	TRBV30	.	TRBD1	CAWSFWTGGTGETQYF	TGTGCCTGGAGTTTCTGGACAGGGGGCACTGGAGAGACCCAGTACTTC
TRBJ2-5	TRBV7-2	once	.	CASSLGPGLQETQYF	TGTGCCAGCAGCTTAGGCCCAGGACTCCAAGAGACCCAGTACTTC
TRBJ2-1	TRBV6-5	.	TRBD2	CASSGLSNEQFF	TGTGCCAGTTCGGGACTATCAAATGAGCAGTTCTTC
TRBJ1-2	TRBV28	.	.	CASSRGIGYTF	TGTGCCAGCAGTAGGGGTATTGGCTACACCTTC
TRBJ2-6	TRBV7-6	.	.	CASTSFASSGANVLTF	TGTGCCAGCACCTCCTTTGCGAGCTCTGGGGCCAACGTCCTGACTTTC
TRBJ1-1	TRBV6-5	.	.	CASSLRSNTEAFF	TGTGCCAGCAGTTTGAGGTCCAACACTGAAGCTTTCTTT
TRBJ1-5	TRBV7-9	.	.	CASSLGQAPQPQHF	TGTGCCAGCAGCTTAGGGCAGGCACCCCAGCCCCAGCATTTT
TRBJ2-7	TRBV7-9	.	.	CASSSTTGTPYYEQYF	TGTGCCAGCAGCTCAACAACAGGGACCCCTTACTACGAGCAGTACTTC
TRBJ2-7	TRBV2	.	TRBD1	CASRYLRQGVGEQYF	TGTGCCAGCAGATATCTTAGACAGGGAGTTGGCGAGCAGTACTTC
TRBJ2-7	TRBV4-2	.	TRBD2	CASSQVVLAGDSSYEQYF	TGTGCCAGCAGCCAAGTCGTCCTAGCGGGAGATTCCTCCTACGAGCAGTACTTC
TRBJ2-7	TRBV6-1	.	TRBD1	CASSGQGSGEQYF	TGTGCCAGCAGTGGACAGGGTTCAGGGGAGCAGTACTTC
TRBJ2-1	TRBV19	.	TRBD1	CASSIGEITGGRHNEQFF	TGTGCCAGTAGTATAGGGGAAATAACAGGGGGAAGACACAATGAGCAGTTCTTC
TRBJ1-5	TRBV28	few	TRBD1	CASSSTGTGYQPQHF	TGTGCCAGCAGCTCAACCGGGACAGGTTATCAGCCCCAGCATTTT